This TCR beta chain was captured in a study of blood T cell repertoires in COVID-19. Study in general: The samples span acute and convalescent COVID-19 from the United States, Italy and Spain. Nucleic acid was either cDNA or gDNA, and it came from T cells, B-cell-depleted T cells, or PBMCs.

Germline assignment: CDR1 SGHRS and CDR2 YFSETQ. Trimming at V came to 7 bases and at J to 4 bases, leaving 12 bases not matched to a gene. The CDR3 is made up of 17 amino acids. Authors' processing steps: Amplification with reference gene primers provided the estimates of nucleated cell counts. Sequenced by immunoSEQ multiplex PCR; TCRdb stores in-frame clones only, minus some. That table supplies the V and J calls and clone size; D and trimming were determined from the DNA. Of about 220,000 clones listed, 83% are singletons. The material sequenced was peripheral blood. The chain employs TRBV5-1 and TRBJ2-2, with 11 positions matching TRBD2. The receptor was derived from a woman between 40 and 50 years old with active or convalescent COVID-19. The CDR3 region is CASAIPTGTSGTGELFF. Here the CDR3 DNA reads TGCGCCAGCGCTATCCCGACAGGGACTAGCGGCACCGGGGAGCTGTTTTTT.